The 32 T cell receptor beta chains below were found in one sample sequenced in a study of T cells after yellow fever vaccination. MiXCR was run by TCRdb on the 5' RACE reads, yielding one entry per CDR3 protein. The profile covers over 250,000 distinct CDR3 sequences, with about 5.2% appearing a single time and around 3.5% taken by the ten largest. The sample was CD4+ T cells sorted from PBMCs, taken on the day of the yellow fever booster vaccination. These receptors all come from a man younger than 35 who received the YFV17D yellow fever vaccine.

This clonotype has just a few counts. The rearrangement links TRBV28 to TRBJ2-7; D ambiguous. Trimming left V 2 bases short and J 4 bases short, with 12 bases between. Germline V gene lookup returns CDR1 MDHEN and CDR2 SYDVKM. The CDR3 covers 14 residues. The CDR3 spells CASSLGQAVYEQYV. CDR3 nucleotides: TGTGCCAGCAGTTTAGGTCAGGCCGTATACGAGCAGTACGTC.

CDR3 loop: CASNLEVGEETQYF. CDR3 DNA: TGTGCCAGCAACCTCGAGGTGGGGGAAGAGACCCAGTACTTC. V usage is TRBV7-2 and J usage is TRBJ2-5; perhaps D is TRBD1 or TRBD2 (5 bases each). V lost 7 bases and J 3 bases, leaving 15 bases between the germline ends. Germline loops: CDR1 SGHTA, CDR2 FQGNSA. The CDR3 is 14 amino acids.

V is TRBV6-5 and J is TRBJ2-7; 7 bases match TRBD2. The CDR3 extends over 13 amino acids. CDR1 is MNHEY, CDR2 SVGAGI, per germline. The trim removed 2 bases at V and 4 bases at J, leaving 2 bases unmatched. CDR3 nucleotides: TGTGCCAGCAGTTACGGGGGGGAATACGAGCAGTACTTC. Protein sequence: CASSYGGEYEQYF.

This clonotype was observed a few times. The chain combines TRBV11-2 with TRBJ2-1, with 7 nucleotides matching TRBD2. The CDR3 has 16 amino acids. Germline V gives CDR1 SGHAT, CDR2 FQNNGV. V lost 5 bases to trimming and J lost 0 bases; unmatched junction nucleotides: 7. In DNA form, the CDR3 reads TGTGCCAGCAGCCCTCGGGGGGACTTCTCCTACAATGAGCAGTTCTTC. Translation: CASSPRGDFSYNEQFF.

The chain combines TRBV5-1 with TRBJ2-3, with unresolved D. The V gene's germline CDR1 is SGHRS and CDR2 YFSETQ. V was cut by 2 bases and J by 6 bases, with 7 bases left in between. CDR3 length equals 12 residues. The CDR3 sequence is CASSFSLDTQYF. The DNA of the CDR3 is TGCGCCAGCAGCTTCTCCTTGGATACGCAGTATTTT. Combining the CDR3 with reference TRBV5-1 and TRBJ2-3 gives the whole variable domain KAGVTQTPRYLIKTRGQQVTLSCSPISGHRSVSWYQQTPGQGLQFLFEYFSETQRNKGNFPGRFSGRQFSNSRSEMNVSTLELGDSALYLCASSFSLDTQYFGPGTRLTVL.

This clonotype has a count of ten or more. The chain joins TRBV20-1 to TRBJ2-3, with 8 nucleotides matching TRBD1. Germline lookup yields CDR1 DFQATT and CDR2 SNEGSKA (reference sequence). CDR3 length: 13 residues. V shed 6 bases, J shed 4 bases, and the junction held 6 bases outside the gene matches. This chain's CDR3 is CSAPDRGPDTQYF. CDR3 nucleotide sequence: TGCAGTGCCCCCGACAGGGGCCCAGATACGCAGTATTTT.

This clonotype came up many times. The gene calls are TRBV5-1 and TRBJ1-6, with 8 bases identical to TRBD1. V shed 4 bases and J 9 bases; nucleotides not matched to a gene: 6. Germline loops: CDR1 SGHRS, CDR2 YFSETQ. The CDR3 spans 14 residues. The DNA of the CDR3 is TGCGCCAGCAGCCCGGGACAGGACAGTTCACCCCTCCACTTT. It specifies CASSPGQDSSPLHF.

This clonotype was seen a handful of times. The chain carries TRBV18 and TRBJ2-1, with TRBD2 identical over 10 bases. The germline V gene has CDR1 KGHSH and CDR2 LQKENI. Unmatched junction bases numbered 8, after V lost 2 bases and J lost 7 bases. The CDR3 consists of 16 residues. In nucleotides, the CDR3 is TGTGCCAGCTCACCAAACAACTTAGCGGGGGGTAATGAGCAGTTCTTC. Translation: CASSPNNLAGGNEQFF. Full variable domain (outside the CDR3, taken from reference TRBV18 and TRBJ2-1): NAGVMQNPRHLVRRRGQEARLRCSPMKGHSHVYWYRQLPEEGLKFMVYLQKENIIDESGMPKERFSAEFPKEGPSILRIQQVVRGDSAAYFCASSPNNLAGGNEQFFGPGTRLTVL.

The CDR3 loop is CATSRGKGWDAYEQYV. DNA of the CDR3: TGTGCCACCAGCAGAGGAAAGGGGTGGGATGCTTACGAGCAGTACGTC. The J gene is TRBJ2-7, the V gene TRBV15; possibly TRBD1 for D (5 bases). Looked up from germline, CDR1 is LNHNV and CDR2 is YYDKDF (reference sequence). The CDR3 covers 16 residues. V lost 1 base and J 4 bases, leaving 17 bases between the germline ends.

In this sample, this clonotype turned up many times. The rearrangement links TRBV7-9 to TRBJ1-3, with D unresolved. The CDR3 is 16 residues long. Germline-derived CDR1 and CDR2 are SEHNR and FQNEAQ (reference sequence). V lost 3 bases and J 0 bases, leaving 12 bases between the germline ends. This CDR3 reads CASSFGSSNSGNTIYF. DNA of the CDR3: TGTGCCAGCAGCTTCGGATCATCAAACTCTGGAAACACCATATATTTT. The variable domain in full, completed from reference TRBV7-9 and TRBJ1-3, reads DTGVSQNPRHKITKRGQNVTFRCDPISEHNRLYWYRQTLGQGPEFLTYFQNEAQLEKSRLLSDRFSAERPKGSFSTLEIQRTEQGDSAMYLCASSFGSSNSGNTIYFGEGSWLTVV.

In this sample, this clonotype turned up a few times. The CDR3 region has the DNA TGTGCCAGCTTGATATTGGGTGGGAACTCGCACACCGGGGAGCTGTTTTTT. This codes for CASLILGGNSHTGELFF. This chain joins TRBV7-3 and TRBJ2-2; D gene unclear. CDR3 length: 17 residues. The ends were cut back, 8 bases at V and 3 bases at J, with 22 bases in the middle. Germline lookup yields CDR1 SGHTA and CDR2 FQGTGA.

This chain links TRBV24-1 with TRBJ2-1; 7 bases fit TRBD1. Germline V CDR1 and CDR2: KGHDR, SFDVKD. The ends lost 4 bases at V and 0 bases at J; junction bases unmatched: 5. The CDR3 covers 16 residues. The chain's CDR3 is CATSESYRGSYNEQFF. The DNA of the CDR3 is TGTGCCACCAGTGAATCCTACAGGGGCTCCTACAATGAGCAGTTCTTC.

The table lists this clonotype with many counts. The chain is built from TRBV2 and TRBJ1-1, with a tentative D call TRBD1 (5 bases). Trimming took off 9 bases at V and 4 bases at J, with 27 bases between the two ends. Germline CDR1 SNHLY, CDR2 FYNNEI. This CDR3 region has 17 residues. The CDR3 loop reads CARQRGRGADGSTEAFF. The CDR3, as DNA: TGTGCCAGGCAGAGGGGACGAGGTGCTGACGGGAGCACTGAAGCTTTCTTT.

The chain links TRBV4-3 to TRBJ2-7; TRBD1 aligns across 7 bases. The CDR3 loop spans 16 amino acids. The trim removed 1 base at V and 0 bases at J, leaving 6 bases unmatched. CDR1 is LGHNA, CDR2 YSLEER, per germline. CDR3 region: CASSQVVRDSSYEQYV. DNA of the CDR3: TGCGCCAGCAGCCAAGTTGTCCGGGACAGCTCCTACGAGCAGTACGTC.

The chain couples TRBV5-1 to TRBJ2-3, with TRBD2 identical over 11 bases. The CDR3 runs 16 residues. Germline CDR1 reads SGHRS; CDR2 reads YFSETQ. V shed 0 bases and J 2 bases; nucleotides not matched to a gene: 2. CDR3 sequence reads: CASSLALAGDTDTQYF. The CDR3 nucleotides read TGCGCCAGCAGCTTGGCACTAGCGGGGGACACAGATACGCAGTATTTT. Full variable domain (missing parts from reference TRBV5-1 and TRBJ2-3): KAGVTQTPRYLIKTRGQQVTLSCSPISGHRSVSWYQQTPGQGLQFLFEYFSETQRNKGNFPGRFSGRQFSNSRSEMNVSTLELGDSALYLCASSLALAGDTDTQYFGPGTRLTVL.

The chain links TRBV20-1 to TRBJ2-1; D is unclear. The CDR3 length is 13 residues. V was cut by 6 bases and J by 2 bases, with 11 bases left in between. Germline V gene sequence: CDR1 DFQATT, CDR2 SNEGSKA (reference sequence). The CDR3 DNA reads as TGCAGTGCAACAGCGTCGGCCTACAATGAGCAGTTCTTC. Residues: CSATASAYNEQFF.

V is TRBV3-1 and J is TRBJ1-3, with unresolved D. Germline V gene lookup returns CDR1 LGHDT and CDR2 YNNKEL (reference sequence). CDR3 size: 12 residues. The ends were cut back, 5 bases at V and 9 bases at J, with 11 bases in the middle. In DNA, the CDR3 is TGTGCCAGCAGCGCGCCCGGGCGCACCATATATTTT. Translation: CASSAPGRTIYF.

The chain employs TRBV3-2 and TRBJ2-3; the D call TRBD1 from the table was never checked on the DNA. TRBV3-2 is listed as a pseudogene. The CDR3 contains 19 residues. CDR3 nucleotides: TGTGCCAGCAGCCAAGATGGTCCCGGTCCGGGAAGACGGACAGATACGCAGTATTTT. This gives the protein CASSQDGPGPGRRTDTQYF.

The chain combines TRBV7-9 with TRBJ2-3; TRBD2 agrees at 9 bases. V trimming: 2 bases; J trimming: 3 bases; junction bases outside the gene matches: 3. Germline CDR1 and CDR2: SEHNR and FQNEAQ (reference sequence). There are 15 residues in the CDR3. The CDR3 DNA reads as TGTGCCAGCAGCTTATATCTAGCGGGGACAGATACGCAGTATTTT. Amino acid sequence: CASSLYLAGTDTQYF.

This clonotype was seen repeatedly, ten times or more. This sequence joins TRBV4-3 and TRBJ2-2; 7 bases match TRBD1. Germline assignment: CDR1 LGHNA and CDR2 YSLEER. The junction had 3 bases not matched to a gene; V was cut back by 2 bases and J by 6 bases. This CDR3 is built from 14 residues. CDR3 in amino acids: CASSQPGGAGELFF. The CDR3 nucleotides read TGCGCCAGCAGCCAACCAGGGGGTGCCGGGGAGCTGTTTTTT.

This clonotype was picked up many times. The chain is built from TRBV20-1 and TRBJ2-1; 9 bases are a match to TRBD2. The V and J ends lost 5 bases and 4 bases, in that order; junction bases with no gene match: 9. CDR1 and CDR2 from the germline V gene are DFQATT and SNEGSKA (reference sequence). This CDR3 comprises 15 residues. CDR3 sequence reads: CSALGELAGYNEQFF. The CDR3 DNA reads TGCAGTGCTCTGGGGGAACTAGCGGGTTACAATGAGCAGTTCTTC.

The rearrangement links TRBV4-1 to TRBJ1-2; TRBD1 agrees at 7 bases. Germline V gene lookup returns CDR1 MGHRA and CDR2 YSYEKL. The V and J ends lost 0 bases and 0 bases, in that order; junction bases with no gene match: 7. The CDR3 consists of 17 residues. CDR3 bases: TGCGCCAGCAGCCAAGAAGGGTGGGGGACAGCTAACTATGGCTACACCTTC. It specifies CASSQEGWGTANYGYTF.

This clonotype came up a few times. The V gene is TRBV11-2, the J gene TRBJ1-6, with TRBD1 matching 8 bases. This CDR3 is 16 amino acids long. The V segment lost 1 base and the J segment 10 bases; nucleotides outside the gene matches: 9. Germline CDR1 and CDR2: SGHAT and FQNNGV. The CDR3 bases are TGTGCCAGCAGCTTAGGTCAGGGGGCGCCGGGGTCACCCCTCCACTTT. Amino acids: CASSLGQGAPGSPLHF. Looking up the rest from reference TRBV11-2 and TRBJ1-6 gives the full variable domain: EAGVAQSPRYKIIEKRQSVAFWCNPISGHATLYWYQQILGQGPKLLIQFQNNGVVDDSQLPKDRFSAERLKGVDSTLKIQPAKLEDSAVYLCASSLGQGAPGSPLHFGNGTRLTVT.

CDR3 sequence: CASGFGGAGSPLHF. The CDR3 DNA sequence: TGTGCTAGTGGTTTTGGGGGGGCGGGATCACCCCTCCACTTT. The rearrangement uses TRBV12-5 and TRBJ1-6, with D tentatively TRBD1 (6 bases). V was shortened by 3 bases and J by 10 bases, with 13 bases between the two germline ends. This CDR3 comprises 14 residues. CDR1 and CDR2 (germline): LGHNT, FRNRAP.

There are a few counts of this clonotype. This chain uses TRBV7-2 with TRBJ1-4, with D possibly being TRBD1 (5 bases). V lost 5 bases to trimming and J lost 4 bases, with 14 bases between them. Germline V lookup: CDR1 SGHTA, CDR2 FQGNSA. This CDR3 spans 15 amino acids. The CDR3 DNA reads TGTGCCAGCAGCGGCTCGGGACTCCGTAATGAAAAACTGTTTTTT. This translates into CASSGSGLRNEKLFF.

This clonotype was observed a few times. V usage is TRBV7-2 and J usage is TRBJ2-3; TRBD2 matches 10 bases. The germline gives CDR1 SGHTA, CDR2 FQGNSA. The V segment lost 4 bases and the J segment 2 bases; nucleotides outside the gene matches: 12. The CDR3 spans 18 residues. Here the CDR3 DNA reads TGTGCCAGCAGCTCTCGGGCTAGCGGGGGCCGCCTCACAGATACGCAGTATTTT. Protein sequence: CASSSRASGGRLTDTQYF.

V usage is TRBV7-2 and J usage is TRBJ1-2, with TRBD1 matching 8 bases. The CDR3 spans 15 residues. Germline trimming cut 2 bases from V and 6 bases from J; bases unmatched to any gene: 8. CDR1 is SGHTA and CDR2 is FQGNSA in the germline V gene. CDR3 bases: TGTGCCAGCAGCTTACAGTGGGGACAGGACGATGGCTACACCTTC. Protein product: CASSLQWGQDDGYTF.

The chain uses TRBV2 and TRBJ2-3; D is perhaps TRBD1 or TRBD2 (5 bases each). Germline CDR1 SNHLY, CDR2 FYNNEI. Trimming pared 8 bases from V and 3 bases from J, leaving 12 bases between. This CDR3 has 13 amino acids. CDR3 coding DNA: TGTGCCAGCCTCCTAGCAGGGACAGATACGCAGTATTTT. Translation: CASLLAGTDTQYF.

This chain connects TRBV24-1 to TRBJ2-1; D possibly corresponds to TRBD1 (6 bases). Germline CDR1 is KGHDR and CDR2 is SFDVKD. Trimming pared 4 bases from V and 14 bases from J, leaving 17 bases between. The CDR3 extends over 13 amino acids. CDR3 DNA sequence: TGTGCCACCAGTGACGTAACAGGGAATGGAGAGTTCTTC. Translation gives CATSDVTGNGEFF.

The J gene is TRBJ2-5, the V gene TRBV5-1, with D uncertain. The germline V gene encodes CDR1 SGHRS and CDR2 YFSETQ. Deletions cut 2 bases from V and 3 bases from J, with 11 bases between. The CDR3 extends over 14 amino acids. CDR3 coding DNA: TGCGCCAGCAGCTTAGGCCCTTTGGAAGAGACCCAGTACTTC. Translated: CASSLGPLEETQYF.

In its sample, this clonotype was seen a few times. The J gene is TRBJ1-1, the V gene TRBV3-1; D remains unclear. V lost 0 bases to trimming and J lost 5 bases, with 4 bases between them. The CDR3 has 12 residues. Per the germline V gene, CDR1 is LGHDT and CDR2 is YNNKEL (reference sequence). The CDR3 sequence is CASSQDLTEAFF. CDR3 sequence (DNA): TGTGCCAGCAGCCAAGATTTAACTGAAGCTTTCTTT.

This clonotype was observed a handful of times. The chain links TRBV5-1 to TRBJ1-2; the match to TRBD1 covers 7 bases. CDR3 length: 17 residues. V shed 0 bases and J 7 bases; nucleotides not matched to a gene: 15. The germline V gene encodes CDR1 SGHRS and CDR2 YFSETQ. This CDR3 reads CASSLGPLQGSLAGYTF. In DNA, the CDR3 is TGCGCCAGCAGCTTGGGCCCGCTACAGGGGAGTCTCGCTGGCTACACCTTC.